This T cell receptor (beta chain) appears in the sequencing data of a study of identical twins. V lost 2 bases and J 7 bases, leaving 9 bases between the germline ends. Germline V gene sequence: CDR1 SGHVS, CDR2 FNYEAQ. The CDR3 length is 13 residues. Template switching supplied a universal primer site; unique molecular identifiers were carried on the cDNA. TCRdb re-called the 5' RACE reads with MiXCR, one entry per CDR3 protein. The sample has about 890,000 distinct CDR3 sequences, around 12% seen once. Separately, the same data were catalogued under a study of yellow fever vaccine responses in identical twins.

Sequenced: PBMCs. The clonotype originates from a woman younger than 30 in good health. The rearrangement joins TRBV7-6 to TRBJ2-1; D remains unclear. CDR3 bases: TGTGCCAGCAGCTTATCCATTAGTAATGAGCAGTTCTTC. Translated, it gives CASSLSISNEQFF.